This entry describes one T cell receptor (beta chain). Its antigen is not known. Expressed TCRB transcripts got sequenced, as all isolated RNA was reverse transcribed. The repertoire was sequenced with immunoSEQ multiplex PCR; TCRdb's copy has only in-frame clones and lacks some. The table has roughly 40,000 clones, roughly 49% seen once. CDR1 and CDR2 (germline): SGHRS, YFSETQ. V was shortened by 0 bases and J by 4 bases, with 10 bases between the two germline ends. The CDR3 is made up of 15 amino acids. This specimen comes from a study of beta chain features in type 1 diabetes. Study-level points and caveats: Patients and controls would share equally any PCR tilt toward shorter templates.

Stem cell-like memory, regulatory, central memory and naive CD4+ cells were sorted via CD45RO/CCR7/CD25/CD127/CD95/CD27. The TCR comes from a woman younger than 35 in good health. V is TRBV5-1 and J is TRBJ1-4, with D perhaps matching TRBD1 (5 bases). Sequences were obtained from central memory CD4+ T cells from blood. CDR3 protein: CASSLAPDINEKLFF. CDR3 coding DNA: TGCGCCAGCAGCTTGGCCCCGGACATTAATGAAAAACTGTTTTTT.